This passage covers 15 T cell receptor beta chains from one sample sequenced in a study of shared clonotypes between healthy human individuals. The method was immunoSEQ multiplex PCR; TCRdb's version includes in-frame clones alone and lacks a portion of them. The sample contains 2 million to 2.5 million clones, 93% of which appear only once. The sequencing sample was made of naive CD4+ T cells from PBMCs. The sample's subset: CD45RA+ positively selected. All receptors come from a man between 18 and 35 years old in good health. Some clones in this sample may be carry-over from other donors' samples.

DNA for the CDR3: TGCGCCAGCAGCTTGGGACGGGCCCTTATGGATGAGCAGTTCTTC. Its translation is CASSLGRALMDEQFF. V is TRBV5-1 and J is TRBJ2-1; D call uncertain. The germline CDR1 and CDR2 sequences are SGHRS and YFSETQ. The germline V and J ends were trimmed by 0 bases and 8 bases, with 15 bases remaining between them. This CDR3 is 15 amino acids long.

The chain recombines TRBV7-8 with TRBJ1-5, with TRBD1 matching over 7 bases. Per the germline V gene, CDR1 is SGHVS and CDR2 is FQNEAQ. Trimming at V came to 0 bases and at J to 3 bases, leaving 2 bases not matched to a gene. The CDR3 runs 15 residues. CDR3 sequence: CASSLAGQTNQPQHF. The CDR3 DNA reads TGTGCCAGCAGCTTAGCGGGACAGACCAATCAGCCCCAGCATTTT. Drawing the rest from reference TRBV7-8 and TRBJ1-5, the complete variable domain is GAGVSQSPRYKVAKRGQDVALRCDPISGHVSLFWYQQALGQGPEFLTYFQNEAQLDKSGLPSDRFFAERPEGSVSTLKIQRTQQEDSAVYLCASSLAGQTNQPQHFGDGTRLSIL.

The chain links TRBV4-2 to TRBJ2-1; 9 bases map to TRBD2. Germline-derived CDR1 and CDR2 are LGHNA and YNFKEQ. Trimming removed 3 bases from V and 3 bases from J; junction bases left unmatched: 18. This CDR3 comprises 20 residues. The CDR3 is CASSQLAGNTDTQDYNEQFF. The CDR3 coding sequence is TGTGCCAGCAGCCAGCTAGCGGGAAACACAGATACTCAAGACTACAATGAGCAGTTCTTC.

The rearrangement links TRBV27 to TRBJ2-6, with 11 bases matching TRBD1. Germline CDR1 is MNHEY and CDR2 is SMNVEV (reference sequence). The junction had 9 bases not matched to a gene; V was cut back by 4 bases and J by 1 base. The CDR3 runs to 19 residues. The CDR3 nucleotides read TGTGCCAGCAGTTCACCCGGGGACAGGGGGTTGTCTGGGGCCAACGTCCTGACTTTC. Translating it yields CASSSPGDRGLSGANVLTF.

The rearrangement links TRBV10-1 to TRBJ1-4; D not resolved. The V gene's germline CDR1 is WNHNN and CDR2 SYGVQD (reference sequence). The CDR3 length is 15 residues. The V gene lost 3 bases and the J gene lost 0 bases, with 8 bases spanning the gap. The CDR3 sequence: CASSDGGTTNEKLFF. CDR3 DNA: TGCGCCAGCAGTGACGGCGGAACAACTAATGAAAAACTGTTTTTT.

The chain links TRBV2 to TRBJ1-4; D call uncertain. The CDR3 extends over 14 amino acids. Per the germline V gene, CDR1 is SNHLY and CDR2 is FYNNEI. Trimming stripped 3 bases from V and 6 bases from J, with 11 bases between. CDR3 residues: CASSELWDYEKLFF. CDR3 nucleotide sequence: TGTGCCAGCAGTGAGCTTTGGGATTATGAAAAACTGTTTTTT.

J is TRBJ2-3 and V is TRBV30, with 10 positions matching TRBD2. CDR3 size: 16 residues. J was trimmed by 1 base and V by 1 base; bases with no gene match: 5. Looked up from germline, CDR1 is GTSNPN and CDR2 is SVGIG (reference sequence). CDR3 region: CAWSASGRSGTDTQYF. CDR3 DNA sequence: TGTGCCTGGAGTGCTAGCGGGAGAAGCGGCACAGATACGCAGTATTTT.

V usage is TRBV18 and J usage is TRBJ2-3, with D tentatively TRBD1 or TRBD2 (5 bases each). The CDR3 runs 14 residues. Trimming took 0 bases from V and 4 from J, leaving 8 bases between them. Germline V gene data show CDR1 as KGHSH and CDR2 as LQKENI. The CDR3 coding sequence is TGTGCCAGCTCACCACCCTGGGGACCAGATACGCAGTATTTT. Translated, it gives CASSPPWGPDTQYF.

V is TRBV2 and J is TRBJ2-7, with 13 bases matching TRBD2. The CDR3 covers 15 residues. J was trimmed by 3 bases and V by 4 bases; bases with no gene match: 3. CDR1 and CDR2 from the germline V gene are SNHLY and FYNNEI. The CDR3: CASSGLAGGLYEQYF. In DNA form, the CDR3 reads TGTGCCAGCAGTGGACTAGCGGGAGGCCTCTACGAGCAGTACTTC.

This clone has a single count. This chain uses TRBV13 with TRBJ2-5; D not certain. The length of the CDR3 is 18 residues. Germline V gives CDR1 PRHDT, CDR2 FYEKMQ (reference sequence). V was trimmed by 2 bases and J by 0 bases, leaving 19 bases between them. Here the CDR3 reads CASSLRVQDPGYQETQYF. CDR3 coding DNA: TGTGCCAGCAGCTTACGGGTTCAGGACCCGGGCTACCAAGAGACCCAGTACTTC.

The J gene is TRBJ2-3, the V gene TRBV11-3; 7 positions match TRBD2. V was clipped by 1 base and J by 5 bases; unmatched bases: 6. The CDR3 totals 15 residues. CDR1 and CDR2 (germline): SGHNT, YENEEA. The CDR3 sequence is CASSLAGQRGDTQYF. CDR3 DNA sequence: TGTGCCAGCAGCTTAGCTGGCCAGCGGGGAGATACGCAGTATTTT.

CDR3 DNA: TGCAGGGGGGCCTACGAGCAGTACTTC. Amino acids: CRGAYEQYF. V is TRBV29-1 and J is TRBJ2-7; D is possibly TRBD1 or TRBD2 (5 bases each). Germline V gene sequence: CDR1 SQVTM, CDR2 ANQGSEA. This CDR3 is 9 amino acids long.

This chain links TRBV30 with TRBJ1-4; 8 bases align to TRBD1. Germline CDR1 reads GTSNPN; CDR2 reads SVGIG (reference sequence). Trimming took 4 bases from V and 2 from J; bases not matched to a gene: 9. The CDR3 extends over 16 amino acids. This CDR3 reads CAWTHFRDRTNEKLFF. The CDR3 DNA reads TGTGCCTGGACTCATTTCCGGGACAGGACTAATGAAAAACTGTTTTTT.

This sequence joins TRBV28 and TRBJ1-2, with 9 bases lining up with TRBD1. The germline V gene has CDR1 MDHEN and CDR2 SYDVKM. The CDR3 runs to 16 residues. The V segment lost 6 bases and the J segment 1 base; nucleotides outside the gene matches: 9. CDR3 amino acids: CASSPPGQGDNYGYTF. The CDR3 bases are TGTGCCAGCAGCCCTCCGGGACAGGGTGATAACTATGGCTACACCTTC.

This chain links TRBV5-1 with TRBJ1-1; 7 positions match TRBD1. With V trimmed by 6 bases and J by 7 bases, 9 bases remained unmatched. The V gene's germline CDR1 is SGHRS and CDR2 YFSETQ. The CDR3 is 13 amino acids. As DNA, the CDR3 is TGCGCCAGCACTCGGGAGGGACAGAATGAAGCTTTCTTT. This translates into CASTREGQNEAFF.